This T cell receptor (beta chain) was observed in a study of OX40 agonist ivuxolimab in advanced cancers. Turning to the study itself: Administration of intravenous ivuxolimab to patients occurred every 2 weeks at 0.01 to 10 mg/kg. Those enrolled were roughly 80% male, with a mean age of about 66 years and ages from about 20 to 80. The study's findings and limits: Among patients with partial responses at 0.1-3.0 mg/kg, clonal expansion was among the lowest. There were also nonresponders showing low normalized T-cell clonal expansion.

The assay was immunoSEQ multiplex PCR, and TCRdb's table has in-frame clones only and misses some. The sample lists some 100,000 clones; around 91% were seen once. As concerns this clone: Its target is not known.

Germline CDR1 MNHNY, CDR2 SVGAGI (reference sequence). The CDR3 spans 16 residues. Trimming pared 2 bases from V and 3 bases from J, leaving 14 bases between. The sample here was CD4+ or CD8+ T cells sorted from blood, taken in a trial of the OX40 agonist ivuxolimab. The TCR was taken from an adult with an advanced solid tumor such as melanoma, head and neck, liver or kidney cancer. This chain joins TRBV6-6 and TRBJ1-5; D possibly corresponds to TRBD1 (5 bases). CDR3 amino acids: CASSYGGGAVNQPQHF. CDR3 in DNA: TGTGCCAGCAGTTACGGTGGGGGAGCGGTCAATCAGCCCCAGCATTTT.